Presented here are 32 T cell receptor beta chains from one specimen sequenced in a study of T-cell reconstitution after alpha-beta-depleted transplantation in children. Unique molecular identifiers tagged the TCRbeta library. One entry per CDR3 protein results from TCRdb running MiXCR on the PCR reads. The sample has about 260,000 distinct CDR3 sequences, around 8% seen once. Source: PBMCs, mostly from graft donor cells, taken 180 days after TCRalphabeta/CD19-depleted stem cell transplant. These receptors originate from a male patient younger than 18 who had a stem cell transplant for acute lymphoblastic leukemia, so the T cells may come from the graft donor.

This clonotype was seen repeatedly, ten times or more. The CDR3 spells CASSQEFRTGPYEQYF. The CDR3 region has the DNA TGTGCCAGCAGCCAAGAGTTCAGGACAGGGCCCTACGAGCAGTACTTC. The chain employs TRBV4-2 and TRBJ2-7; TRBD1 aligns across 8 bases. Germline V lookup: CDR1 LGHNA, CDR2 YNFKEQ. CDR3 size: 16 residues. With 0 bases clipped from V and 2 bases from J, the junction kept 6 bases outside the gene matches.

This clonotype has ten or more counts. V and J are TRBV6-1 and TRBJ2-7, with a tentative D call TRBD1 (5 bases). The V end was cut by 6 bases, the J end by 2 bases, with 14 bases between. Germline CDR1 is MNHNS and CDR2 is SASEGT. This CDR3 is built from 14 residues. DNA of the CDR3: TGTGCCAGCAGGCTCGGAGACAGCACCTACGAGCAGTACTTC. This translates into CASRLGDSTYEQYF.

This clonotype was counted at least ten times. This chain uses TRBV5-1 with TRBJ2-7, with 12 positions matching TRBD2. With V trimmed by 4 bases and J by 7 bases, 18 bases remained unmatched. The CDR3 spans 18 residues. CDR1 and CDR2 from the germline V gene are SGHRS and YFSETQ. CDR3 sequence: CASSATSGRRGPTREQYF. CDR3 bases: TGCGCCAGCAGCGCGACTAGCGGGAGAAGGGGTCCTACTAGGGAGCAGTACTTC.

This clonotype was observed at least ten times. The chain recombines TRBV9 with TRBJ2-5, with TRBD2 matching over 11 bases. V lost 4 bases and J lost 5; bases outside the gene matches: 7. CDR1 is SGDLS and CDR2 is YYNGEE in the germline V gene. The CDR3 covers 15 residues. The CDR3: CASSSQTSGTETQYF. CDR3 in DNA: TGTGCCAGCAGCTCCCAGACTAGCGGGACGGAGACCCAGTACTTC.

This clonotype was seen at least ten times. The CDR3 loop is CSAYRDRGNEQFF. Written as DNA, the CDR3 is TGCAGTGCTTACCGGGACAGGGGGAATGAGCAGTTCTTC. The chain combines TRBV20-1 with TRBJ2-1; 11 bases fit TRBD1. The V gene end was trimmed by 5 bases and the J gene end by 7 bases; junction bases not matched to a gene: 4. CDR1 and CDR2 from the germline V gene are DFQATT and SNEGSKA (reference sequence). There are 13 residues in the CDR3.

This clonotype was seen repeatedly, ten times or more. The chain employs TRBV7-3 and TRBJ2-2; D perhaps matches TRBD2 (6 bases). The V gene's germline CDR1 is SGHTA and CDR2 FQGTGA. V was cut by 0 bases and J by 1 base, with 9 bases left in between. The CDR3 runs 16 residues. The CDR3 here is CASSLTPSVNTGELFF. The CDR3, as DNA: TGTGCCAGCAGCTTAACGCCTAGCGTGAACACCGGGGAGCTGTTTTTT.

This clonotype was picked up many times. J is TRBJ2-7 and V is TRBV29-1, with a possible D match to TRBD2 (5 bases). Trimming shortened V by 5 bases and J by 3 bases, and 11 bases separated the two germline ends. Per the germline V gene, CDR1 is SQVTM and CDR2 is ANQGSEA. The CDR3 totals 12 residues. CDR3 region: CSVPGMGYEQYF. CDR3 nucleotides: TGCAGCGTTCCGGGGATGGGCTACGAGCAGTACTTC.

At least ten counts were recorded for this clonotype. The chain recombines TRBV12-3 or TRBV12-4 with TRBJ2-7; no clear D gene. The CDR3 is 12 amino acids. The V end lost 8 bases, the J end lost 9 bases, and 17 bases lay between the germline ends. CDR3 DNA: TGTGCCAGCCCTCCAGTTTTCGGTGGGCAGTACTTC. Translating gives CASPPVFGGQYF.

Ten or more counts support this clonotype. This sequence joins TRBV7-9 and TRBJ1-5; D may be TRBD1 (6 bases). The V end lost 2 bases, the J end lost 2 bases, and 10 bases lay between the germline ends. Germline V lookup: CDR1 SEHNR, CDR2 FQNEAQ (reference sequence). The CDR3 runs to 15 residues. The CDR3 here is CASSLKGGGNQPQHF. DNA for the CDR3: TGTGCCAGCAGCTTAAAGGGGGGCGGCAATCAGCCCCAGCATTTT.

A single count supports this clonotype. This chain uses TRBV5-4 with TRBJ1-1; tentatively, D is TRBD1 (5 bases). The CDR3 loop spans 17 amino acids. Trimming pared 9 bases from V and 1 base from J, leaving 25 bases between. The germline gives CDR1 SGHNT, CDR2 YYREEE (reference sequence). The DNA of the CDR3 is TGTGCCATGAGCTTTTGGCTCCCGGGACGCAGGAACACTGAAGCTTTCTTT. It encodes CAMSFWLPGRRNTEAFF.

This clonotype occurred many times. V gene TRBV9 combines with J gene TRBJ2-1, with a tentative D call TRBD2 (7 bases). The V end lost 0 bases, the J end lost 5 bases, and 12 bases lay between the germline ends. This CDR3 contains 15 residues. The germline CDR1 and CDR2 sequences are SGDLS and YYNGEE. CDR3 region: CASSVDRGANNEQFF. The CDR3 DNA follows: TGTGCCAGCAGCGTAGACCGGGGGGCCAACAATGAGCAGTTCTTC.

A note on this clonotype: This may be a read error, as it is one base from a much larger clone. CDR3 in DNA: TGTGCCAGCAGCCAAGATTTTAGGAGGAACACTGAAGCTTTCTTT. Translating it yields CASSQDFRRNTEAFF. The J gene is TRBJ1-1, the V gene TRBV3-1; D gene ambiguous. Between the trimmed V and J ends, which lost 0 bases and 1 base, there was a span of 9 bases. The CDR3 runs to 15 residues. Germline CDR1 LGHDT, CDR2 YNNKEL (reference sequence).

This clonotype was recorded many times. The chain couples TRBV5-1 to TRBJ2-7; D call uncertain. Germline assignment: CDR1 SGHRS and CDR2 YFSETQ. Trimming removed 0 bases from V and 2 bases from J, with 9 bases in between. CDR3 size: 14 residues. CDR3 residues: CASSLERTTYEQYF. The DNA for the CDR3 is TGCGCCAGCAGCTTGGAAAGGACCACCTACGAGCAGTACTTC.

This clonotype was recorded at least ten times. The V gene is TRBV6-2 or TRBV6-3, the J gene TRBJ2-7; no reliable D call. Germline V gene sequence: CDR1 MNHEY, CDR2 SVGEGT. The CDR3 is made up of 10 amino acids. V dropped 3 bases and J dropped 5 bases, with 2 bases sitting between them. The CDR3 sequence is CASSYNEQYF. In nucleotides, the CDR3 is TGTGCCAGCAGTTATAACGAGCAGTACTTC.

There are many counts of this clonotype. This chain joins TRBV12-3 or TRBV12-4 and TRBJ1-2, with D perhaps matching TRBD1 (5 bases). Trimming took 11 bases from V and 4 from J, leaving 23 bases between them. This CDR3 spans 15 amino acids. The CDR3 DNA follows: TGTGCCTTCAAAGGGCAGGGACCCATCATCTATGGCTACACCTTC. Translating it yields CAFKGQGPIIYGYTF.

This clonotype was picked up many times. This chain uses TRBV18 with TRBJ1-2; D perhaps matches TRBD1 (6 bases). V lost 3 bases, J lost 4 bases, and 12 bases lay in between. Germline lookup yields CDR1 KGHSH and CDR2 LQKENI. The CDR3 spans 14 residues. CDR3 loop: CASSPTSGVYGYTF. The CDR3 bases are TGTGCCAGCTCACCTACCTCAGGGGTCTATGGCTACACCTTC.

This clonotype was seen ten or more times. This chain joins TRBV4-1 and TRBJ2-3, with TRBD2 identical over 14 bases. The CDR3 runs 18 residues. Germline V gives CDR1 MGHRA, CDR2 YSYEKL. The ends lost 3 bases at V and 0 bases at J; junction bases unmatched: 5. CDR3 sequence: CASSQGTSGSESTDTQYF. Written as DNA, the CDR3 is TGCGCCAGCAGCCAGGGGACTAGCGGGAGCGAGAGCACAGATACGCAGTATTTT.

This clonotype was counted many times. The chain has TRBV7-9 and TRBJ2-7, with 11 positions matching TRBD1. Germline values: CDR1 SEHNR, CDR2 FQNEAQ (reference sequence). The junction had 11 bases not matched to a gene; V was cut back by 4 bases and J by 9 bases. CDR3 length: 15 amino acids. CDR3 residues: CASSSVRDRGGVQYF. CDR3 nucleotide sequence: TGTGCCAGCAGCTCCGTAAGGGACAGGGGGGGAGTGCAGTACTTC.

The chain recombines TRBV18 with TRBJ2-5, with D maybe TRBD2 (5 bases). With 8 bases removed from V and 1 base from J, the gap between germline ends came to 11 bases. The CDR3 has 13 amino acids. Germline values: CDR1 KGHSH, CDR2 LQKENI. The CDR3, as DNA: TGTGCCAGCACCCGGACTGCCCAAGAGACCCAGTACTTC. This translates into CASTRTAQETQYF.

Details on this clonotype: A read error may account for a junction end that differs from germline. This chain links TRBV7-8 with TRBJ1-2, with 10 bases that match TRBD1. Germline-derived CDR1 and CDR2 are SGHVS and FQNEAQ. The CDR3 is 14 residues long. The CDR3 sequence is CAISTGQGIYGYTF. The CDR3 region has the DNA TGTGCCATCAGCACGGGACAGGGGATCTATGGCTACACCTTC.

This clonotype was recorded many times. This chain connects TRBV4-1 to TRBJ2-7; 9 bases fit TRBD2. CDR1 and CDR2 from the germline V gene are MGHRA and YSYEKL. V gave up 4 bases and J gave up 3 bases; unmatched junction bases: 13. The CDR3 totals 17 residues. This CDR3 reads CASSLQLGLALFYEQYF. CDR3 DNA sequence: TGCGCCAGCAGCCTCCAGCTCGGACTAGCGCTGTTCTACGAGCAGTACTTC.

The table lists this clonotype with a few counts. This chain joins TRBV19 and TRBJ2-2, with 9 nucleotides matching TRBD1. The CDR3 length is 16 residues. Germline V CDR1 and CDR2: LNHDA, SQIVND (reference sequence). V lost 6 bases, J lost 6 bases, and 11 bases stayed unmatched. The CDR3 here is CASSSPTGGASGELFF. The DNA for the CDR3 is TGTGCCAGTAGCTCGCCTACAGGGGGCGCTTCCGGGGAGCTGTTTTTT.

This clonotype was detected a few times. V is TRBV11-2 and J is TRBJ2-7; the D is unclear. V was pared by 5 bases and J by 4 bases, with 9 bases between. This CDR3 is built from 12 residues. Germline CDR1 is SGHAT and CDR2 is FQNNGV. In nucleotides, the CDR3 is TGTGCCAGCAGCCGGGCCCAGTACGAGCAGTACTTC. Its protein product is CASSRAQYEQYF. The entire variable domain, with the rest obtained from reference TRBV11-2 and TRBJ2-7, is as follows: EAGVAQSPRYKIIEKRQSVAFWCNPISGHATLYWYQQILGQGPKLLIQFQNNGVVDDSQLPKDRFSAERLKGVDSTLKIQPAKLEDSAVYLCASSRAQYEQYFGPGTRLTVT.

This clonotype appeared many times. This sequence joins TRBV11-2 and TRBJ1-1, with D tentatively TRBD1 (6 bases). CDR3 size: 16 residues. Trimming took off 0 bases at V and 1 base at J, with 12 bases between the two ends. CDR1 is SGHAT and CDR2 is FQNNGV in the germline V gene. CDR3 sequence: CASSLEPQQGNTEAFF. DNA of the CDR3: TGTGCCAGCAGCTTAGAGCCTCAACAGGGGAACACTGAAGCTTTCTTT.

Ten or more counts support this clonotype. The V gene is TRBV11-1, the J gene TRBJ1-1; D unclear. Trimming took off 1 base at V and 2 bases at J, with 8 bases between the two ends. Germline CDR1 is SGHAT and CDR2 is FQDESV (reference sequence). The CDR3 extends over 14 amino acids. In DNA, the CDR3 is TGTGCCAGCAGCTTAGAGTGGGCTAACACTGAAGCTTTCTTT. This sequence encodes CASSLEWANTEAFF.

This clonotype was detected many times. V gene TRBV9 combines with J gene TRBJ1-2, with no clear D. This CDR3 has 14 residues. The V end lost 2 bases, the J end lost 2 bases, and 10 bases lay between the germline ends. Per the germline V gene, CDR1 is SGDLS and CDR2 is YYNGEE. The CDR3 sequence: CASSVNKLNYGYTF. The DNA for the CDR3 is TGTGCCAGCAGCGTCAACAAACTGAACTATGGCTACACCTTC.

About this clonotype itself: With a much larger clone just one base away, this may be a read error. This chain uses TRBV4-1 with TRBJ2-7, with D possibly TRBD1 on 5 matching bases. The CDR3 loop spans 13 amino acids. The germline gives CDR1 MGHRA, CDR2 YSYEKL. The CDR3 protein is CASRQPGTYEQYF. The CDR3 nucleotides read TGCGCCAGCCGCCAACCAGGGACCTACGAGCAGTACTTC.

Ten or more counts support this clonotype. V and J are TRBV19 and TRBJ1-5; D is uncertain. Trimming took 6 bases from V and 4 from J, leaving 7 bases between them. CDR3 length: 12 residues. Per germline, CDR1 LNHDA and CDR2 SQIVND (reference sequence). The CDR3 sequence is CASRQTNQPQHF. CDR3 in DNA: TGTGCCAGTAGGCAGACAAATCAGCCCCAGCATTTT.

This clonotype was counted at least ten times. The chain joins TRBV7-2 to TRBJ2-7; 9 positions agree with TRBD2. Looked up from germline, CDR1 is SGHTA and CDR2 is FQGNSA. Germline trimming cut 1 base from V and 3 bases from J; bases unmatched to any gene: 7. The CDR3 runs 16 residues. CDR3: CASSLVSRGGVYEQYF. The DNA of the CDR3 is TGTGCCAGCAGCTTAGTTTCGCGCGGGGGGGTCTACGAGCAGTACTTC.

The V and J genes are TRBV12-3 or TRBV12-4 and TRBJ2-7; TRBD2 matches at 10 bases. The CDR3 length is 14 residues. V trimming: 4 bases; J trimming: 3 bases; junction bases outside the gene matches: 3. The CDR3 sequence is CASSYSGGIYEQYF. The CDR3 DNA follows: TGTGCCAGCAGTTATAGCGGGGGGATCTACGAGCAGTACTTC.

This clonotype was observed many times. V usage is TRBV19 and J usage is TRBJ2-2; D is uncertain. This CDR3 spans 15 amino acids. Germline V lookup: CDR1 LNHDA, CDR2 SQIVND (reference sequence). V lost 5 bases and J lost 1, with 11 bases in between. The CDR3 bases are TGTGCCAGTAGTGCCTTAACTTGGAACACCGGGGAGCTGTTTTTT. This translates into CASSALTWNTGELFF.

This sequence joins TRBV7-6 and TRBJ2-1; 8 bases agree with TRBD2. The CDR3 covers 16 residues. V gave up 2 bases and J gave up 4 bases; unmatched junction bases: 7. Germline V gives CDR1 SGHVS, CDR2 FNYEAQ. The CDR3 sequence is CASSLSGGGTYNEQFF. The CDR3 DNA reads as TGTGCCAGCAGCTTATCGGGAGGGGGGACATACAATGAGCAGTTCTTC.